The clone carrying this T cell receptor beta chain was found many times. What it binds is unknown. This sample was included in a study of CD8 T cells in ankylosing spondylitis. Looked up from germline, CDR1 is DFQATT and CDR2 is SNEGSKA (reference sequence). Unmatched junction bases numbered 10, after V lost 7 bases and J lost 6 bases. The CDR3 is 13 residues long. Using its own MiXCR run on the 5' RACE reads, TCRdb lists one record per CDR3 protein. The table has approximately 520,000 distinct CDR3 sequences, 5.3% seen once. Study-wide findings and caveats: Reportedly, significant enrichment of disease-linked clones occurred in matched ankylosing spondylitis synovial fluid. Clones linked to disease, bearing a CD8+ phenotype, were relatively rare in peripheral blood. What seemed typical of ankylosing spondylitis blood was a TCR beta motif built from several highly homologous variants. Certain motif variants had earlier appeared in reactive arthritis synovial fluid and blood.

The sequenced sample consisted of blood, either unsorted or a sorted T cell fraction (not recorded which). The rearrangement uses TRBV20-1 and TRBJ2-3; 7 nucleotides align to TRBD2. The TCR was taken from a male donor with ankylosing spondylitis. The CDR3 sequence is CSGDYPEADTQYF. Here the CDR3 DNA reads TGCAGTGGGGACTACCCCGAGGCGGATACGCAGTATTTT.